This TCR beta chain was sequenced during a study of regulatory T cells in long-lasting Graves disease (dated by TCRdb to about 2021). Background for the entire study: Persistent Graves' disease was defined as antithyroid drug treatment for over 5 years with persistently positive TSH receptor autoantibodies. Persistent Graves' disease patients were compared with newly diagnosed Graves' disease patients by peripheral blood TCR sequencing and RNA sequencing. The study was registered as a clinical trial and conducted in China. TCR sequencing covered some 13 persistent and some 20 newly diagnosed Graves' disease patients, 33 samples in total. In the clinical cohort, patients with persistent Graves' disease had used antithyroid drugs for an average of approximately eleven years. Study-level results and caveats: Compared with newly diagnosed patients, persistent Graves' disease patients had lower TCR Shannon entropy and fewer highly expanded clones, which suggests clonal expansion. Only the TCR beta chain was sequenced and analyzed. As a limitation, the authors acknowledged that the small sample size may reduce accuracy. The study examined only peripheral blood because the primary lesion, thyroid tissue, could not be accessed. Preferential use of TRBV28, TRBJ1-2 and TRBJ2-5 was observed in persistent disease, whereas TRBV20-1 and TRBJ2-1 were favored in newly diagnosed disease. More public clonotypes were shared among persistent patients (around 3,000) than among newly diagnosed patients (under 1,000).

V was cut back by 10 bases and J by 2 bases, leaving a gap of 12 bases between them. The CDR3 measures 12 amino acids from cysteine to phenylalanine. Of the read, only the CDR3 DNA is kept; its 36 bases are in frame from base 1. The germline V gene encodes CDR1 SNHLY and CDR2 FYNNEI. Libraries were built with multiplex PCR. Sequencing was performed on an Illumina HiSeq 4000. TCR beta libraries were built with iRepertoire HTBI primers and Arm-PCR amplification of CDR3 regions. Before sequencing, the PCR products went through gel purification. On the authors' methods: Across samples, approximately 68 TRBV and 15 or so TRBJ segments were identified and used for gene usage analysis of CDR3 amino acid clonotypes. Filtered high-quality paired reads were merged into contigs using COPE and FqMerger. Contigs were aligned with BLAST to IMGT TRBV, TRBD and TRBJ reference genes, and CDR3 was defined per IMGT. Highly expanded clones were defined as clonotypes with a frequency above 0.1%. Shannon entropy served as the measure of repertoire diversity, while the Gini coefficient captured V-J evenness. Clonotypes shared by more than one individual were considered public. Clones were called with MiXCR by TCRdb after fastp trimmed the public reads at Q25, and only in-frame beta chains were retained. Each CDR3 protein appears once, grouped with its most common genes and DNA. TCRdb, rather than the study authors, made the V and J calls. The sample table contains 400,000 to 450,000 distinct CDR3 sequences; only one count was recorded for 23% of them. The ten largest clones add up to approximately 26% of the sample.

This clonotype has at least ten counts. It lacks a known antigen. Base qualities are not at hand, and no much larger clone is one base apart. This specimen's time point label, interpreted: persistent/refractory GD, antithyroid drugs over 5 years with positive TRAb. RNA was extracted from PBMCs in TRIzol for both TCR sequencing and RNA sequencing. The diagnosis of Graves' disease was made according to American Thyroid Association guidelines. Recruitment of patients was carried out at an endocrinology department in Xi'an, China. From each patient, 7.5 to 10 milliliters of peripheral blood was collected into an EDTA anticoagulant tube. Ficoll Paque Plus density gradient separation was used to isolate PBMCs, and no further T cell sorting was done. An Agilent 2100 Bioanalyzer and agarose gel were used to check RNA quality, while a NanoDrop 2000 measured RNA concentration.

The material sequenced was peripheral blood mononuclear cells (PBMCs), taken when the disease was refractory, from a patient treated with antithyroid drugs. Recombination connected TRBV2 to TRBJ2-7; the D gene cannot be named for sure. This TCR was recovered from a female donor with Graves disease. The DNA is TGTGCCACCGCATCAGGAGCCTACGAGCAGTACTTC. This yields the protein CATASGAYEQYF.